This paragraph reports one T cell receptor beta chain. The record originates from a study of OX40 agonist ivuxolimab in advanced cancers. At the level of the study: The study treated patients with ivuxolimab, an agonistic anti-OX40 (CD134) antibody.

The germline V and J ends were trimmed by 0 bases and 7 bases, with 13 bases remaining between them. The CDR3 runs 15 residues. CDR1 and CDR2 from the germline V gene are MNHEY and SVGAGI. The protocol was immunoSEQ multiplex PCR, while the TCRdb copy is restricted to in-frame clones and leaves out a portion. The data hold tens of thousands of clones, with around 85% observed a single time. The TCR comes from an adult with an advanced solid tumor such as melanoma, head and neck, liver or kidney cancer. Sequencing used CD4+ or CD8+ T cells sorted from blood, obtained in a trial of the OX40 agonist ivuxolimab. V and J are TRBV6-5 and TRBJ2-1; D possibly corresponds to TRBD1 (5 bases). CDR3 region: CASSYSKPGRNEQFF. CDR3 DNA: TGTGCCAGCAGTTACTCGAAGCCAGGGCGAAATGAGCAGTTCTTC.